Listed below are T cell receptor beta chains from one sample, sequenced in a study of molecular identifiers for immune sequencing clone quantification. TCRdb re-analysed the PCR reads in MiXCR, keeping a single row per CDR3 protein. The table includes approximately 100,000 distinct CDR3 sequences, roughly a third detected once. Sequenced sample: naive CD8+ T cells from blood, with Jurkat cell RNA spiked in. The receptors were sampled from a human donor in good health. Some libraries in this study had Jurkat cell RNA spiked in. CDR3s include the opening cysteine and the closing phenylalanine or tryptophan. The D gene is left open where the match is weak. Expanded clones get a size class; other rows say once, few or many, or leave the size out.

TRBJ2-2 | TRBV20-1 | . | . | CSAPHPGAGELFF | TGCAGTGCTCCCCACCCGGGGGCCGGGGAGCTGTTTTTT
TRBJ2-1 | TRBV7-2 | TRBD2 | . | CASSQTSGPHTEQFF | TGTGCCAGCAGCCAGACTAGCGGGCCTCACACTGAGCAGTTCTTC
TRBJ1-5 | TRBV7-9 | . | few | CASSLAGANQPQHF | TGTGCCAGCAGCTTAGCAGGGGCAAATCAGCCCCAGCATTTT
TRBJ2-5 | TRBV3-1 | . | once | CASSQRTGTPHQETQYF | TGTGCCAGCAGCCAAAGAACCGGGACACCGCACCAAGAGACCCAGTACTTC
TRBJ2-3 | TRBV5-5 | TRBD2 | many | CASSWAAGGPINTQYF | TGTGCCAGCAGCTGGGCGGCGGGAGGGCCGATAAATACGCAGTATTTT
TRBJ1-5 | TRBV14 | . | many | CASSQDSVDNQPQHF | TGTGCCAGCAGCCAGGACAGCGTAGATAATCAGCCCCAGCATTTT
TRBJ1-5 | TRBV19 | . | . | CASSWGRGSNQPQHF | TGTGCCAGTAGCTGGGGGCGAGGGAGCAATCAGCCCCAGCATTTT
TRBJ1-6 | TRBV11-2 | . | many | CASSPEAGPHSPLHF | TGTGCCAGCAGCCCAGAGGCGGGGCCCCATTCACCCCTCCACTTT
TRBJ2-2 | TRBV12-3/TRBV12-4 | . | few | CASRYTGPGELFF | TGTGCCAGCAGATACACCGGACCCGGGGAGCTGTTTTTT
TRBJ2-3 | TRBV4-3 | TRBD2 | . | CASSLGLAGEGPDTQYF | TGCGCCAGCAGCCTGGGACTAGCGGGAGAGGGACCAGATACGCAGTATTTT
TRBJ2-1 | TRBV7-3 | . | many | CASSTQGNEQFF | TGTGCCAGCAGCACTCAGGGAAATGAGCAGTTCTTC
TRBJ2-4 | TRBV28 | TRBD2 | . | CASSVAGTKNIQYF | TGTGCCAGCAGTGTAGCGGGAACCAAAAACATTCAGTACTTC
TRBJ2-1 | TRBV10-2 | . | . | CASSETWAPQVEQFF | TGCGCCAGCAGTGAAACCTGGGCCCCACAAGTAGAGCAGTTCTTC
TRBJ2-2 | TRBV28 | TRBD2 | few | CASSLRREVSGELFF | TGTGCCAGCAGTTTAAGACGGGAGGTTTCCGGGGAGCTGTTTTTT
TRBJ2-1 | TRBV6-5 | . | many | CASSFQPYNEQFF | TGTGCCAGCAGTTTCCAACCTTACAATGAGCAGTTCTTC
TRBJ1-5 | TRBV6-2/TRBV6-3 | . | many | CASDDRSNQPQHF | TGTGCCAGCGACGACAGGTCAAATCAGCCCCAGCATTTT
TRBJ2-7 | TRBV20-1 | . | . | CSARVLIGYEQYF | TGCAGTGCTAGGGTGCTTATTGGCTACGAGCAGTACTTC
TRBJ1-4 | TRBV5-1 | . | many | CASSHGGEKLFF | TGCGCCAGCAGCCATGGAGGGGAAAAACTGTTTTTT
TRBJ2-3 | TRBV7-9 | TRBD1 | . | CASNLRDRGPDTQYF | TGTGCCAGCAATCTCCGGGACAGGGGGCCAGATACGCAGTATTTT
TRBJ2-7 | TRBV28 | TRBD1 | many | CASSQWTGGAYEQYF | TGTGCCAGCAGTCAGTGGACAGGGGGAGCCTACGAGCAGTACTTC
TRBJ2-7 | TRBV27 | TRBD1 | few | CASSPWTGSYEQYF | TGTGCCAGCAGTCCCTGGACAGGGAGCTACGAGCAGTACTTC
TRBJ1-1 | TRBV29-1 | . | few | CSVEGQNTEAFF | TGCAGCGTTGAAGGACAGAACACTGAAGCTTTCTTT
TRBJ2-2 | TRBV7-2 | . | many | CASSTRTGELFF | TGTGCCAGCAGTACCCGAACCGGGGAGCTGTTTTTT
TRBJ1-4 | TRBV10-3 | . | . | CAISESNSFEKLFF | TGTGCCATCAGTGAGTCTAACTCTTTTGAAAAACTGTTTTTT
TRBJ2-3 | TRBV28 | . | . | CASAFLDTQYF | TGTGCGAGCGCCTTCTTGGATACGCAGTATTTT
TRBJ1-6 | TRBV20-1 | . | many | CSAKSGGLGSPLHF | TGCAGTGCGAAATCCGGGGGCCTCGGTTCACCCCTCCACTTT
TRBJ1-5 | TRBV5-6 | . | . | CASSPGDSSNQPQHF | TGTGCCAGCAGCCCTGGAGACAGTAGCAATCAGCCCCAGCATTTT
TRBJ2-7 | TRBV29-1 | . | few | CSVVPSVYEQYF | TGCAGCGTTGTTCCTAGCGTTTACGAGCAGTACTTC
TRBJ2-5 | TRBV28 | TRBD2 | many | CATWEGETQYF | TGTGCCACGTGGGAGGGAGAGACCCAGTACTTC
TRBJ2-2 | TRBV7-9 | . | . | CASSLYGGELFF | TGTGCCAGCAGCTTATATGGCGGGGAGCTGTTTTTT
TRBJ1-1 | TRBV3-1 | . | . | CASSLGPLGDTEAFF | TGTGCCAGCAGCCTCGGACCACTGGGGGACACTGAAGCTTTCTTT
TRBJ2-7 | TRBV7-8 | . | few | CASSGTYYEQYF | TGTGCCAGCAGCGGTACTTACTACGAGCAGTACTTC
TRBJ2-1 | TRBV13 | TRBD2 | few | CASSLPGLAEVNEQFF | TGTGCCAGCAGCCTTCCGGGACTAGCGGAGGTCAATGAGCAGTTCTTC
TRBJ2-5 | TRBV14 | TRBD1 | . | CASSQWTGETRYF | TGTGCCAGCAGCCAATGGACAGGAGAGACCCGGTACTTC
TRBJ2-1 | TRBV19 | TRBD1 | few | CASSTYGGQGYNEQFF | TGTGCCAGTAGTACCTACGGAGGACAGGGGTACAATGAGCAGTTCTTC
TRBJ2-1 | TRBV27 | . | many | CASSLSDYNEQFF | TGTGCCAGCAGTTTAAGTGATTACAATGAGCAGTTCTTC
TRBJ2-7 | TRBV29-1 | TRBD2 | . | CSPRPPRTSGSYEQYF | TGCAGCCCCCGACCTCCGCGGACTAGCGGGAGTTACGAGCAGTACTTC
TRBJ2-7 | TRBV27 | TRBD2 | . | CASSLVGGRYEQYF | TGTGCCAGCAGTTTAGTAGGCGGGAGGTACGAGCAGTACTTC
TRBJ2-3 | TRBV12-3/TRBV12-4 | . | . | CACSSDMSRTDTQNF | TGTGCCTGCAGCAGTGACATGAGTCGGACAGATACGCAGAATTTT
TRBJ2-7 | TRBV28 | TRBD2 | . | CASSLLAGGDEQYF | TGTGCCAGCAGTTTGTTAGCGGGAGGGGACGAGCAGTACTTC
TRBJ2-7 | TRBV4-2 | TRBD2 | many | CASSRTSGSSYEQYF | TGTGCCAGCAGCCGTACTAGCGGAAGCTCCTACGAGCAGTACTTC
TRBJ2-3 | TRBV4-3 | TRBD2 | many | CASSPGKRVAGHTDTQYF | TGCGCCAGCAGCCCGGGAAAGAGGGTAGCGGGCCACACAGATACGCAGTATTTT
TRBJ1-4 | TRBV13 | TRBD1 | . | CASSHQGGKNLFF | TGTGCCAGCAGCCACCAGGGGGGCAAAAATCTGTTTTTT
TRBJ1-5 | TRBV27 | . | few | CASSLAFSPRGNQPQHF | TGTGCCAGCAGTTTAGCCTTCAGTCCCCGGGGCAATCAGCCCCAGCATTTT
TRBJ1-5 | TRBV27 | . | few | CASSPTGWPQHF | TGTGCCAGCAGCCCAACAGGGTGGCCCCAGCATTTT
TRBJ1-4 | TRBV2 | TRBD1 | many | CASSEADRAGEKLFF | TGTGCCAGCAGTGAAGCAGACAGGGCGGGTGAAAAACTGTTTTTT
TRBJ1-1 | TRBV28 | TRBD1 | . | CASSLWEGGVMNTEAFF | TGTGCCAGCAGTTTATGGGAAGGGGGCGTGATGAACACTGAAGCTTTCTTT
TRBJ2-2 | TRBV7-6 | . | . | CASSFQGGAGELFF | TGTGCCAGCAGCTTCCAGGGGGGGGCCGGGGAGCTGTTTTTT
TRBJ2-7 | TRBV28 | . | few | CASSSRGNIGNF | TGTGCCAGCAGTTCTAGGGGAAACATCGGGAACTTC
TRBJ1-5 | TRBV5-1 | . | . | CASSSAGFNQPQHF | TGCGCCAGCAGCTCGGCAGGGTTCAATCAGCCCCAGCATTTT
TRBJ2-6 | TRBV27 | . | many | CASSYGAGANVLTF | TGTGCCAGCAGTTACGGGGCTGGGGCCAACGTCCTGACTTTC
TRBJ2-1 | TRBV28 | TRBD1 | few | CASSLSQGTYNEQFF | TGTGCCAGCAGTTTGTCACAGGGGACCTACAATGAGCAGTTCTTC
TRBJ1-1 | TRBV5-8 | TRBD1 | . | CASSLYSTGHTEAFF | TGTGCCAGCAGCTTGTATTCGACAGGGCACACTGAAGCTTTCTTT
TRBJ2-2 | TRBV6-6 | TRBD1 | . | CASSYLQGGTGELFF | TGTGCCAGCAGTTACTTACAGGGGGGCACCGGGGAGCTGTTTTTT